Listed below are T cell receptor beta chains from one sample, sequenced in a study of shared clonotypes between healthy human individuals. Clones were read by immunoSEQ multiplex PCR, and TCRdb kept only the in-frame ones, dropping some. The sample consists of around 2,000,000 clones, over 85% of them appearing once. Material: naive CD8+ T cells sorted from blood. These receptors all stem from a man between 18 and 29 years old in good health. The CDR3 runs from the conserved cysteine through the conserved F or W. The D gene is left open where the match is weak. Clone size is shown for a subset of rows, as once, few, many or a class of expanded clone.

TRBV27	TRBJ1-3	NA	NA	TGTGCCAGCAGTTTATTCGGGGTTGACGGAAACACCATATATTTT	CASSLFGVDGNTIYF
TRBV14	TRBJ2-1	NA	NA	TGTGCCAGCAGCCAAGTGGCACAGCCCAGCAATGAGCAGTTCTTC	CASSQVAQPSNEQFF
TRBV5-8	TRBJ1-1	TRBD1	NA	TGTGCCAGCAGCCGGACCGGGGACAGTTATGTGGGCACTGAAGCTTTCTTT	CASSRTGDSYVGTEAFF
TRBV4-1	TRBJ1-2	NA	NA	TGCGCCAGCAGCCAAGGCAATCAGCCGCTCTATGGCTACACCTTC	CASSQGNQPLYGYTF
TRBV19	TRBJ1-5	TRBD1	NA	TGTGCCAGTAGTACCCTGGACAGGGTATACGTAGTGAATGAACCAGGCAATCAGCCCCAGCATTTT	CASSTLDRVYVVNEPGNQPQHF
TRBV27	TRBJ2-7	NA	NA	TGTGCCAGCACCATAAATGGAGCTTCCGAGCAGTACTTC	CASTINGASEQYF
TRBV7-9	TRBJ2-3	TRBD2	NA	TGTGCCAGCAGGGCCGGGACTAGCGGGGGGTACACAGATACGCAGTATTTT	CASRAGTSGGYTDTQYF
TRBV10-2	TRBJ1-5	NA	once	TGCGCCAGCAGTGAGGGGCCGGTGGGGCAGGTGCATTTT	CASSEGPVGQVHF
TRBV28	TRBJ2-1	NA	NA	TGTGCCAGCAGTTTGGTCGGGATGAGCTCCTACAATGAGCAGTTCTTC	CASSLVGMSSYNEQFF
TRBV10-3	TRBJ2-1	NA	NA	TGTGCCATCAGTGAGTCCGGGGCCAGCGGCTCCTACAATGAGCAGTTCTTC	CAISESGASGSYNEQFF
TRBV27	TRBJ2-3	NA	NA	TGTGCCAGCAGTTTAGGGGTCCCAAAGACAGATACGCAGTATTTT	CASSLGVPKTDTQYF
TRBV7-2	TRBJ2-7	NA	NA	TGTGCCAGCAGTCCTGGGGGTTTAGGGAGGTCTTTTCACGAGCAGTACTTC	CASSPGGLGRSFHEQYF
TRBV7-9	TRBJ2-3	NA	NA	TGTGCCAGCAGCCCCAGGGACTTCCCCAGTTGGCATTTT	CASSPRDFPSWHF
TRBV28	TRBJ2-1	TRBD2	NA	TGTGCCAGCAGTTTCCCGACTAGCTGGGAATCCTACAATGAGCAGTTCTTC	CASSFPTSWESYNEQFF
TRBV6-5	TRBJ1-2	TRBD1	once	TGTGCCAGCAGTTACTCGGGACAGGGAAATGGCTACACCTTC	CASSYSGQGNGYTF
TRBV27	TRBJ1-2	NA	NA	TGTGCCAGCAGTTTGGGAAAGGGGCTTGGCTACACCTTC	CASSLGKGLGYTF
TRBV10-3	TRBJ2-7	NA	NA	TGTGCCATCAGTAAGGACAGAGACCCCTCCTACGAGCAGTACTTC	CAISKDRDPSYEQYF
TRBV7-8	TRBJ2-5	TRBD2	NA	TGTGCCAGCAGCACGGGACTAGCGGGAGTTTTGGAGACCCAGTACTTC	CASSTGLAGVLETQYF
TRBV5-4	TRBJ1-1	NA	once	TGTGCCAGCAGCTTACAGGGCGGGAACACTGAAGCTTTCTTT	CASSLQGGNTEAFF
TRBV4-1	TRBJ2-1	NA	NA	TGCGCCAGCAGCCAAGGAGAGGATGAGCAGTTCTTC	CASSQGEDEQFF
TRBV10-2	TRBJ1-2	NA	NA	TGCGCCAGCAGTGAAATGGTGGGGCTAGCTAACTATGGCTACACCTTC	CASSEMVGLANYGYTF
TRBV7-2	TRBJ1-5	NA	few	TGTGCCAGCAGCCTATCACCCCTAAATCAGCCCCAGCATTTT	CASSLSPLNQPQHF
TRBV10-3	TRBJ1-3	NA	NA	TGTGCCATCAGTGAGTCGACCCGGGGCAGGGTTGGAAACACCATATATTTT	CAISESTRGRVGNTIYF
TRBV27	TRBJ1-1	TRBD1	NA	TGTGCCAGCAGTCATGACAGGGGTACTGAAGCTTTCTTT	CASSHDRGTEAFF
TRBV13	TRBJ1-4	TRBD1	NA	TGTGCCAGCAGCATCGGACAGGGGACGGGTGAAAAACTGTTTTTT	CASSIGQGTGEKLFF
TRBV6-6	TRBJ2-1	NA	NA	TGTGCCAGCAGTACCTTCCGCATTGACCTAGGCAATGAGCAGTTCTTC	CASSTFRIDLGNEQFF
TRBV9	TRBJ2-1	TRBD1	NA	TGTGCCAGCAGCGTAGAGACAGGGGCATGGCCCTACAATGAGCAGTTCTTC	CASSVETGAWPYNEQFF
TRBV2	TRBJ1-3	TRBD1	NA	TGTGCCAGCAGCCTCGGACAGGGGATACTCTCTGGAAACACCATATATTTT	CASSLGQGILSGNTIYF
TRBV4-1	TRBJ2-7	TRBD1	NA	TGCGCCAGCAGCCCCTGGACAGGGGATGGGTACGAGCAGTACTTC	CASSPWTGDGYEQYF
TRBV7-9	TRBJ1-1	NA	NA	TGTGCCAGCAGCTTAGTTGGCCAGAGAGACACTGAAGCTTTCTTT	CASSLVGQRDTEAFF
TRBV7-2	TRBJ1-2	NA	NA	TGTGCCAGCAGCTTATGGGCCGCCTCTGCCGGCTACACCTTC	CASSLWAASAGYTF